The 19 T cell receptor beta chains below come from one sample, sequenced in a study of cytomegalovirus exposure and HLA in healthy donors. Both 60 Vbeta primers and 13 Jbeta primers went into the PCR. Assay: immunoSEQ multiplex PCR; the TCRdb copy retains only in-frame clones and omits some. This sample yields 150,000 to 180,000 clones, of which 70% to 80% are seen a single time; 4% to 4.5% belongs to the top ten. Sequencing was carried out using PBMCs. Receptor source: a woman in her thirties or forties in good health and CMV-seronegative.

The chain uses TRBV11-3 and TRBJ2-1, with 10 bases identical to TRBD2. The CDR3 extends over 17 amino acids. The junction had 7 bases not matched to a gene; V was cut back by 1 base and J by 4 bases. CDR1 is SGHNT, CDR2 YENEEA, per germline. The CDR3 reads CASSLGASGGLYNEQFF. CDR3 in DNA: TGTGCCAGCAGCTTAGGGGCTAGCGGGGGACTGTACAATGAGCAGTTCTTC.

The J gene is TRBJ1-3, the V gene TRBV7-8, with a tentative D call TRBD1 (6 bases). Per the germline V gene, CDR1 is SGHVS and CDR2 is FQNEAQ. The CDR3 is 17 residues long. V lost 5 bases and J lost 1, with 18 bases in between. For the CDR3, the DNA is TGTGCCAGCAGCCCCGGGACATTTACAGCATCTGGAAACACCATATATTTT. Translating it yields CASSPGTFTASGNTIYF.

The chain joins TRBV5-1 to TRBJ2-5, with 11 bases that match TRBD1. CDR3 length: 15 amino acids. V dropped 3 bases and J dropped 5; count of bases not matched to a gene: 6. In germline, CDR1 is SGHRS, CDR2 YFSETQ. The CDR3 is CASSYGQGAEETQYF. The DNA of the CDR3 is TGCGCCAGCAGCTATGGACAGGGGGCTGAGGAGACCCAGTACTTC.

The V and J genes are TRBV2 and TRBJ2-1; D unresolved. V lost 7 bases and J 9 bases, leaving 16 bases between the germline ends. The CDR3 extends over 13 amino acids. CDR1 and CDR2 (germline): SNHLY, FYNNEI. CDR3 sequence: CASISTRGGEQFF. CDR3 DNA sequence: TGTGCCAGCATCAGCACCCGCGGTGGTGAGCAGTTCTTC.

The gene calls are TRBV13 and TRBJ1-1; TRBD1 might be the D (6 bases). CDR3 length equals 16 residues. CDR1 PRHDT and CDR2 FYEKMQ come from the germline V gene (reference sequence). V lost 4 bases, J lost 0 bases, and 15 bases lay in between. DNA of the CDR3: TGTGCCAGCAGCTCCCACAACAGGGTTATGAACACTGAAGCTTTCTTT. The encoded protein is CASSSHNRVMNTEAFF.

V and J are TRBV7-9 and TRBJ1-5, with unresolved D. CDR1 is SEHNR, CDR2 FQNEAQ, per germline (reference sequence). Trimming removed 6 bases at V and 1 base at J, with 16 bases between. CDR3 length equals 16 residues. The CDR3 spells CASSLNLGSSNQPQHF. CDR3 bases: TGTGCCAGCAGTTTAAACCTAGGGAGCAGCAATCAGCCCCAGCATTTT.

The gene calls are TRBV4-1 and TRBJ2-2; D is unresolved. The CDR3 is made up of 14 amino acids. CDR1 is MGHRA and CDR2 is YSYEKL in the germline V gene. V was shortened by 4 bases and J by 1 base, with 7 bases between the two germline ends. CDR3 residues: CASSRAGNTGELFF. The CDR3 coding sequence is TGCGCCAGCAGCCGTGCAGGGAACACCGGGGAGCTGTTTTTT.

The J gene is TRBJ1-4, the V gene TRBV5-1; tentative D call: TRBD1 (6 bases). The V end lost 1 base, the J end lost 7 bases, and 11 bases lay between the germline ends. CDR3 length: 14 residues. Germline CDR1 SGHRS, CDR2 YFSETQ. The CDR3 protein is CASSLTGQGEKLFF. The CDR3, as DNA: TGCGCCAGCAGCTTGACAGGGCAGGGTGAAAAACTGTTTTTT.

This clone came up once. CDR3 in amino acids: CASSPWDRGKEGSYNSPLHF. The CDR3 DNA is TGTGCCAGCTCACCCTGGGACAGGGGGAAGGAGGGATCCTATAATTCACCCCTCCACTTT. This chain links TRBV18 with TRBJ1-6, with 11 bases aligning to TRBD1. V trimming: 3 bases; J trimming: 1 base; junction bases outside the gene matches: 11. The length of the CDR3 is 20 residues. Germline lookup yields CDR1 KGHSH and CDR2 LQKENI.

CDR3 sequence: CASRLDRASNQPQHF. The CDR3 DNA sequence: TGTGCCAGCAGACTAGACAGGGCTAGCAATCAGCCCCAGCATTTT. The chain uses TRBV27 and TRBJ1-5; 7 bases are shared with TRBD1. V shed 6 bases and J 0 bases; nucleotides not matched to a gene: 5. CDR1 and CDR2 from the germline V gene are MNHEY and SMNVEV (reference sequence). This CDR3 is 15 amino acids long.

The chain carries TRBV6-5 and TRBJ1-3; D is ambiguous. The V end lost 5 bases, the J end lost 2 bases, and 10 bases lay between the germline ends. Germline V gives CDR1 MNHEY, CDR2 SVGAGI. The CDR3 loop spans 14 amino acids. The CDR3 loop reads CASSLLFPGNTIYF. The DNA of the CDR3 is TGTGCCAGCAGTCTCCTGTTCCCTGGAAACACCATATATTTT.

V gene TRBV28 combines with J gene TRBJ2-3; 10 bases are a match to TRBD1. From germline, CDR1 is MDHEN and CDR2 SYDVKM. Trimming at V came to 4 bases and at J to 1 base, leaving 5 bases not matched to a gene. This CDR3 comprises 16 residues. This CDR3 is CASSSLTGGGTDTQYF. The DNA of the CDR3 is TGTGCCAGCAGTTCATTGACAGGGGGCGGCACAGATACGCAGTATTTT.

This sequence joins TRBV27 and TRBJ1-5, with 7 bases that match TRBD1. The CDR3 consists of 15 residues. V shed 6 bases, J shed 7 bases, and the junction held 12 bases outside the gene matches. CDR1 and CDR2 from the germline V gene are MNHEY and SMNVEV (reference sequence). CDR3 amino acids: CASRPGQRVWQPQHF. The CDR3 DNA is TGTGCCAGCAGACCGGGACAGAGGGTTTGGCAGCCCCAGCATTTT.

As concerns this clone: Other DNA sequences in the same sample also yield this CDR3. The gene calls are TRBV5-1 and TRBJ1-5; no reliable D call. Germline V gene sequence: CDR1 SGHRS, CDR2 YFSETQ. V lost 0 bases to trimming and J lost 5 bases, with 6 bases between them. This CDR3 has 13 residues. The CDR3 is CASSLGGDQPQHF. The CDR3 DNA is TGCGCCAGCAGCTTGGGCGGGGATCAGCCCCAGCATTTT.

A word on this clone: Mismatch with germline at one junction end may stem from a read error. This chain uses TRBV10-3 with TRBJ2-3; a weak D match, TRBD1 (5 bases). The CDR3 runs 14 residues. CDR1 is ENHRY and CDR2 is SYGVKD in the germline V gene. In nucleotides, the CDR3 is TGTGCCATCAGTGACTACAGGAGCACAGATATGCAGTATTTT. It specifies CAISDYRSTDMQYF.

The CDR3 nucleotides read TGTGCCAGCAGTCGCCCTCTCCTGGTCGGGTTCACCTTC. This translates into CASSRPLLVGFTF. V is TRBV28 and J is TRBJ1-2; D gene uncertain. The length of the CDR3 is 13 residues. V was shortened by 5 bases and J by 13 bases, with 20 bases between the two germline ends. Germline V gene sequence: CDR1 MDHEN, CDR2 SYDVKM.

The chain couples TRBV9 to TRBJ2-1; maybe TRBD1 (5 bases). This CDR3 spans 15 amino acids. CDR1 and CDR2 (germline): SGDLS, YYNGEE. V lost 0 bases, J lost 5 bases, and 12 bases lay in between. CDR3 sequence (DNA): TGTGCCAGCAGCGTAGTAGGGGCCGCGGACAATGAGCAGTTCTTC. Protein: CASSVVGAADNEQFF.

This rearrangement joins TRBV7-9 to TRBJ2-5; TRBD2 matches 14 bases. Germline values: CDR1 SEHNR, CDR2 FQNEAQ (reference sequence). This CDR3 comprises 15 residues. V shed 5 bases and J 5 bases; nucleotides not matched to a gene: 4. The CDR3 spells CASSPGLAGAETQYF. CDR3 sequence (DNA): TGTGCCAGCAGCCCGGGACTAGCGGGAGCGGAGACCCAGTACTTC. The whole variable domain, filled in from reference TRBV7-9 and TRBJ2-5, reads DTGVSQNPRHKITKRGQNVTFRCDPISEHNRLYWYRQTLGQGPEFLTYFQNEAQLEKSRLLSDRFSAERPKGSFSTLEIQRTEQGDSAMYLCASSPGLAGAETQYFGPGTRLLVL.

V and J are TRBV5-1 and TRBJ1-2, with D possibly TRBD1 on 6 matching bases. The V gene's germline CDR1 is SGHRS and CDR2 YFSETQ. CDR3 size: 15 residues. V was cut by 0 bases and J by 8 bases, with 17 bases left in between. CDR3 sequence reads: CASSLDGGQAWGYTF. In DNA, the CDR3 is TGCGCCAGCAGCTTGGACGGGGGGCAGGCCTGGGGCTACACCTTC. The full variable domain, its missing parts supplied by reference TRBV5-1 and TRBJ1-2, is KAGVTQTPRYLIKTRGQQVTLSCSPISGHRSVSWYQQTPGQGLQFLFEYFSETQRNKGNFPGRFSGRQFSNSRSEMNVSTLELGDSALYLCASSLDGGQAWGYTFGSGTRLTVV.